This T cell receptor (beta chain) was profiled in a study of cytomegalovirus exposure and HLA in healthy donors. Points from the study as a whole: Later on, analysis showed that most CMV-associated TCR beta chains appeared to be HLA-restricted. Sequences of the TCR beta chain were said to predict the HLA-A and HLA-B alleles of most subjects accurately.

As regards this clone: Its antigen is undetermined.

A multiplex PCR was run with 60 Vbeta primers and 13 Jbeta primers. Data came from immunoSEQ multiplex PCR; TCRdb stores just in-frame clones and leaves some out. This table holds some 70,000 clones, approximately 58% found once. Germline CDR1 LNHNV, CDR2 YYDKDF (reference sequence). This CDR3 contains 14 residues. J gave up 4 bases and V 5 bases, and 1 base lay outside the gene matches. This TCR derives from a woman between 45 and 60 years old in good health and CMV-seronegative. This chain links TRBV15 with TRBJ2-7; 14 bases line up with TRBD2. Source material: PBMCs. In DNA form, the CDR3 reads TGTGCCACCAGCGGACTAGCGGGAGGTTACGAGCAGTACTTC. Protein product: CATSGLAGGYEQYF.